This T cell receptor (beta chain) was sequenced during a study of T cells of healthy individuals. A single record per CDR3 protein comes from TCRdb applying MiXCR to the 5' RACE reads. The sample yields about 96,000 distinct CDR3 sequences, 15% to 20% seen once. This clonotype was found a few times. The receptor was derived from a human donor in good health.

CDR3 loop: CASSFGVGYEQYF. CDR3 in DNA: TGCGCCAGCAGCTTTGGAGTAGGCTACGAGCAGTACTTC. V and J are TRBV5-1 and TRBJ2-7; D gene ambiguous. Germline assignment: CDR1 SGHRS and CDR2 YFSETQ. V was clipped by 2 bases and J by 3 bases, with 9 bases between them. This CDR3 comprises 13 residues.